One sample yielded the 23 T cell receptor beta chains listed below, sequenced in a study of blood T cell repertoires in COVID-19. Measured with immunoSEQ multiplex PCR; TCRdb has only the in-frame clones, and not every one. The data contain about 130,000 clones, roughly four fifths of them seen just once; the ten biggest clones take up about 17%. The specimen sequenced was peripheral blood. The receptors shown here come from a man in his thirties or forties with COVID-19, enrolled during active disease.

This rearrangement joins TRBV27 to TRBJ1-1, with a tentative D call TRBD1 (5 bases). The length of the CDR3 is 16 residues. Germline loops: CDR1 MNHEY, CDR2 SMNVEV (reference sequence). V lost 3 bases and J lost 3, with 17 bases in between. The CDR3 protein is CASSLGYRSEDTEAFF. CDR3 coding DNA: TGTGCCAGCAGTTTGGGTTACAGGTCCGAGGACACTGAAGCTTTCTTT.

V usage is TRBV5-1 and J usage is TRBJ2-2; 11 bases are shared with TRBD2. J gave up 4 bases and V 4 bases, and 12 bases lay outside the gene matches. The CDR3 spans 18 residues. Germline values: CDR1 SGHRS, CDR2 YFSETQ. CDR3 sequence: CASSPGSLAGGGTGELFF. As DNA, the CDR3 is TGCGCCAGCAGCCCCGGTTCTCTAGCGGGGGGAGGCACCGGGGAGCTGTTTTTT. The full variable domain, with the rest looked up from reference TRBV5-1 and TRBJ2-2, is KAGVTQTPRYLIKTRGQQVTLSCSPISGHRSVSWYQQTPGQGLQFLFEYFSETQRNKGNFPGRFSGRQFSNSRSEMNVSTLELGDSALYLCASSPGSLAGGGTGELFFGEGSRLTVL.

CDR3 amino acids: CASSRAGDGRSEKLFF. As DNA, the CDR3 is TGTGCCAGTAGCCGGGCAGGGGACGGACGAAGTGAAAAACTGTTTTTT. The chain carries TRBV19 and TRBJ1-4, with a weak D call TRBD1 (6 bases). Trimming took 6 bases from V and 7 from J, leaving 21 bases between them. The germline V gene encodes CDR1 LNHDA and CDR2 SQIVND (reference sequence). The CDR3 runs 16 residues.

The chain employs TRBV4-1 and TRBJ1-2, with D perhaps TRBD1 (6 bases). Germline V gene lookup returns CDR1 MGHRA and CDR2 YSYEKL. V was shortened by 4 bases and J by 7 bases, with 19 bases between the two germline ends. The CDR3 consists of 15 residues. CDR3 coding DNA: TGCGCCAGCAGCCCGGACGGAGCAGGGGAACGTGGCTACACCTTC. Its translation is CASSPDGAGERGYTF.

The V gene is TRBV5-1, the J gene TRBJ2-1, with TRBD1 matching 8 bases. The CDR3 is 13 residues long. Per germline, CDR1 SGHRS and CDR2 YFSETQ. Trimming took 2 bases from V and 9 from J; bases not matched to a gene: 4. The CDR3 is CASSFRGRVEQFF. Here the CDR3 DNA reads TGCGCCAGCAGCTTCAGGGGGCGGGTTGAGCAGTTCTTC.

The V gene is TRBV9, the J gene TRBJ2-5; D is possibly TRBD2 (6 bases). Germline assignment: CDR1 SGDLS and CDR2 YYNGEE. Deletions cut 0 bases from V and 1 base from J, with 19 bases between. CDR3 size: 18 residues. CDR3 protein: CASSVVGRGGASQETQYF. CDR3 sequence (DNA): TGTGCCAGCAGCGTAGTCGGGCGAGGCGGGGCCTCCCAAGAGACCCAGTACTTC.

CDR3 region: CASIPTGGLYEQYF. The CDR3 DNA is TGTGCCAGCATCCCGACAGGGGGTCTGTACGAGCAGTACTTC. The V gene is TRBV28, the J gene TRBJ2-7; 9 nucleotides line up with TRBD1. Germline V CDR1 and CDR2: MDHEN, SYDVKM. This CDR3 comprises 14 residues. With V trimmed by 7 bases and J by 4 bases, 8 bases remained unmatched.

The chain uses TRBV14 and TRBJ2-7; tentative D call: TRBD1 (5 bases). Germline loops: CDR1 SGHDN, CDR2 FVKESK. V dropped 3 bases and J dropped 9 bases, with 12 bases sitting between them. The CDR3 is made up of 12 amino acids. The CDR3 sequence is CASSQILGAQYF. The CDR3 region has the DNA TGTGCCAGCAGCCAGATCCTAGGGGCGCAGTACTTC.

This sequence joins TRBV29-1 and TRBJ1-5, with D unclear. This CDR3 spans 14 amino acids. Per the germline V gene, CDR1 is SQVTM and CDR2 is ANQGSEA. Trimming left V 8 bases short and J 1 base short, with 15 bases between. CDR3 residues: CSPLCQASNQPQHF. CDR3 in DNA: TGCAGCCCCCTGTGCCAAGCCAGCAATCAGCCCCAGCATTTT. Looking up the rest from reference TRBV29-1 and TRBJ1-5 gives the full variable domain: SAVISQKPSRDICQRGTSLTIQCQVDSQVTMMFWYRQQPGQSLTLIATANQGSEATYESGFVIDKFPISRPNLTFSTLTVSNMSPEDSSIYLCSPLCQASNQPQHFGDGTRLSIL.

This sequence joins TRBV9 and TRBJ2-2, with TRBD1 as a possible D gene (5 bases). Trimming took off 1 base at V and 4 bases at J, with 8 bases between the two ends. CDR1 is SGDLS and CDR2 is YYNGEE in the germline V gene. The CDR3 runs 14 residues. CDR3 bases: TGTGCCAGCAGCGTATATGACAGCACCGGGGAGCTGTTTTTT. Encoded protein: CASSVYDSTGELFF. The variable domain in full, with the rest retrieved from reference TRBV9 and TRBJ2-2, is DSGVTQTPKHLITATGQRVTLRCSPRSGDLSVYWYQQSLDQGLQFLIQYYNGEERAKGNILERFSAQQFPDLHSELNLSSLELGDSALYFCASSVYDSTGELFFGEGSRLTVL.

This clone was seen a single time. The chain is built from TRBV11-3 and TRBJ2-1; tentative D call: TRBD2 (6 bases). V was trimmed by 1 base and J by 6 bases, leaving 13 bases between them. Germline V gene lookup returns CDR1 SGHNT and CDR2 YENEEA. CDR3 length: 15 amino acids. In nucleotides, the CDR3 is TGTGCCAGCAGCTTAGGTGTCGGCGGGATCAATGAGCAGTTCTTC. Translated, it gives CASSLGVGGINEQFF.

In this sample, this clone turned up a few times. The chain uses TRBV28 and TRBJ1-5; D uncertain. CDR3 length: 15 amino acids. CDR1 is MDHEN and CDR2 is SYDVKM in the germline V gene. The V and J ends lost 5 bases and 0 bases respectively, with 11 bases between them. The CDR3: CASSPRLYSNQPQHF. For the CDR3, the DNA is TGTGCCAGCAGTCCCCGTCTTTATAGCAATCAGCCCCAGCATTTT.

This chain uses TRBV9 with TRBJ1-1; no reliable D call. V was clipped by 3 bases and J by 1 base, with 7 bases between them. The CDR3 length is 13 residues. Germline loops: CDR1 SGDLS, CDR2 YYNGEE. Written as DNA, the CDR3 is TGTGCCAGCAGCGCCGCCGGGAACACTGAAGCTTTCTTT. Its translation: CASSAAGNTEAFF.

This rearrangement joins TRBV5-1 to TRBJ1-2, with D perhaps TRBD1 (6 bases). Trimming removed 4 bases at V and 6 bases at J, with 10 bases between. This CDR3 is 12 amino acids long. The germline V gene encodes CDR1 SGHRS and CDR2 YFSETQ. CDR3 in amino acids: CASSGAGDGYTF. The CDR3 nucleotides read TGCGCCAGCAGCGGGGCAGGGGATGGCTACACCTTC.

The chain links TRBV7-5 to TRBJ1-5; TRBD1 is the table's D call and was not checked against the DNA. TRBV7-5 is termed a pseudogene. The CDR3 consists of 15 residues. Written as DNA, the CDR3 is TGTGTCAGAAGCTTTTCGACAGCCACACACGAGCCCCAGCATTTT. Protein product: CVRSFSTATHEPQHF.

This sequence joins TRBV6-2 or TRBV6-3 and TRBJ1-1; D might be TRBD1 (5 bases). The V gene's germline CDR1 is MNHEY and CDR2 SVGEGT. The CDR3 covers 12 residues. V lost 4 bases, J lost 10 bases, and 13 bases lay in between. Written as DNA, the CDR3 is TGTGCCAGCAGTTTCCCGGGGGGGGTAGCTTTCTTT. Translated: CASSFPGGVAFF.

The chain uses TRBV21-1 and TRBJ2-1; the listed D gene, TRBD2, was not tested against the DNA. TRBV21-1 is a recognized pseudogene. The CDR3 consists of 18 residues. The CDR3 protein is CASSKARGSTPSYNEQFF. The CDR3 coding sequence is TGTGCCAGCAGCAAAGCGCGGGGTTCAACTCCCTCCTACAATGAGCAGTTCTTC.

V is TRBV2 and J is TRBJ1-6; no definite D call. Looked up from germline, CDR1 is SNHLY and CDR2 is FYNNEI. Trimming pared 10 bases from V and 0 bases from J, leaving 7 bases between. The CDR3 sequence is 13 residues long. This chain's CDR3 is CATASSYNSPLHF. The CDR3 DNA follows: TGTGCCACGGCTAGCTCCTATAATTCACCCCTCCACTTT.

The V gene is TRBV12-3 or TRBV12-4, the J gene TRBJ1-1, with TRBD1 matching over 9 bases. The CDR3 spans 13 residues. J gave up 8 bases and V 5 bases, and 6 bases lay outside the gene matches. The CDR3 nucleotides read TGTGCCAGCAGTCCCACCGGGACAGGGGAAGCTTTCTTT. This gives the protein CASSPTGTGEAFF.

This chain joins TRBV19 and TRBJ2-5; 9 bases agree with TRBD2. Germline V CDR1 and CDR2: LNHDA, SQIVND (reference sequence). V lost 6 bases, J lost 5 bases, and 4 bases stayed unmatched. The CDR3 is 13 residues long. The CDR3 nucleotides read TGTGCCAGTAGAAAAGGACTAGCGGAGACCCAGTACTTC. It is translated as CASRKGLAETQYF. Together with reference TRBV19 and TRBJ2-5, the CDR3 gives the full variable domain: DGGITQSPKYLFRKEGQNVTLSCEQNLNHDAMYWYRQDPGQGLRLIYYSQIVNDFQKGDIAEGYSVSREKKESFPLTVTSAQKNPTAFYLCASRKGLAETQYFGPGTRLLVL.

This chain links TRBV24-1 with TRBJ1-5, with 9 bases aligning to TRBD1. This CDR3 has 16 residues. Germline assignment: CDR1 KGHDR and CDR2 SFDVKD. V trimming: 9 bases; J trimming: 4 bases; junction bases outside the gene matches: 12. The chain's CDR3 is CATFVWGTGSNQPQHF. The CDR3 DNA follows: TGTGCCACCTTTGTTTGGGGGACAGGGTCGAATCAGCCCCAGCATTTT.

In this sample, this clone turned up once. V is TRBV29-1 and J is TRBJ1-2; TRBD1 might be the D (6 bases). The CDR3 sequence is 11 residues long. V was clipped by 8 bases and J by 4 bases, with 11 bases between them. Germline V lookup: CDR1 SQVTM, CDR2 ANQGSEA. The CDR3 sequence: CSSGQSYGYTF. The CDR3 coding sequence is TGCAGCTCCGGACAGTCCTATGGCTACACCTTC.

The chain uses TRBV27 and TRBJ1-2, with no clear D. CDR3 length: 15 amino acids. From germline, CDR1 is MNHEY and CDR2 SMNVEV (reference sequence). The V and J ends lost 0 bases and 0 bases respectively, with 8 bases between them. CDR3 nucleotide sequence: TGTGCCAGCAGTTTATCTAATCCTTCTAACTATGGCTACACCTTC. Translating it yields CASSLSNPSNYGYTF.